Listed below are T cell receptor beta chains from one sample, sequenced in a study of T cells in Graves' hyperthyroidism and ophthalmopathy. TCRdb used MiXCR to reprocess the multiplex PCR reads, holding one entry per CDR3 protein. This table holds hundreds of thousands of distinct CDR3 sequences, 12% to 15% found once. What was sequenced was blood. All receptors derive from a woman between 55 and 75 years old with Graves' ophthalmopathy. CDR3s include the opening cysteine and the closing phenylalanine or tryptophan.

j_gene,v_gene,CDR3aa
TRBJ1-1,TRBV28,CASRGPGSNTEAFF
TRBJ2-3,TRBV4-1,CASSQVSGRSTDTQYF
TRBJ2-3,TRBV2,CASSDYPTDTQYF
TRBJ2-5,TRBV28,CASSSSGQVAHF
TRBJ2-7,TRBV5-1,CASSPLGSEQYF
TRBJ2-3,TRBV12-3/TRBV12-4,CASSWGQDTDTQYF
TRBJ2-5,TRBV3-1,CASSREEAEEIQYF
TRBJ2-7,TRBV28,CASTDGWDRYYEQYF
TRBJ1-6,TRBV7-2,CASSLAPDSPLHF
TRBJ2-7,TRBV19,CASSQDRLSYEQNF
TRBJ1-5,TRBV12-3/TRBV12-4,CASSFTGGQGQPQHF
TRBJ2-7,TRBV12-3/TRBV12-4,CASSGSGFRYEQYF
TRBJ1-4,TRBV6-1,CASRNQEKLFF
TRBJ2-1,TRBV19,CASSMGQGSQGQFF
TRBJ1-5,TRBV20-1,CSANYGDGGNQPQHF
TRBJ2-1,TRBV20-1,CSAPGLAQDNEQFF
TRBJ2-2,TRBV24-1,CATSDLEQNTGELFF
TRBJ2-7,TRBV11-3,CASSHGQGSYEQYF
TRBJ1-4,TRBV12-3/TRBV12-4,CASSWRGHNEKLFF
TRBJ2-3,TRBV2,CASRETSVPSGGTQYF
TRBJ2-5,TRBV7-3,CASSSEPGAQETQYF
TRBJ2-3,TRBV20-1,CSAGGGSGRVDTQYF
TRBJ1-4,TRBV27,CATYLHIRDIAATNEKLFF
TRBJ2-5,TRBV28,CASTSRRAGETQYF
TRBJ1-1,TRBV10-3,CAISFGSTEAFF
TRBJ2-3,TRBV18,CASSPADRAPDTQYF
TRBJ2-3,TRBV5-4,CASSGWDRGISDTQYF
TRBJ1-1,TRBV30,CAWGRNTEAFF
TRBJ2-1,TRBV11-2,CASSLLAGLAGPEQFF
TRBJ2-2,TRBV28,CASRKGIANTGELFF
TRBJ1-6,TRBV27,CASSFVQYNSPLHF
TRBJ2-6,TRBV12-5,CASGLEKGGTGANVLTF
TRBJ2-2,TRBV10-3,CAISNVNTGELFF
TRBJ2-7,TRBV7-9,CASSSYLTYEQYF
TRBJ2-1,TRBV28,CASSPSLGAGAQFF
TRBJ2-3,TRBV5-1,CASSPSGRSSTDTQYF
TRBJ2-7,TRBV5-1,CASSPGTDFYEQYF
TRBJ2-3,TRBV5-6,CASSFPLDRLTDTQYF
TRBJ2-3,TRBV5-1,CASSLVLAGGPTDTQYF
TRBJ2-3,TRBV20-1,CSAWSGLSTDTQYF
TRBJ1-5,TRBV18,CASSPGLSGSRQPQHF
TRBJ1-1,TRBV11-2,CASSLGLPGMNTEAFF
TRBJ1-1,TRBV30,CAWSGQTEAFF
TRBJ2-1,TRBV3-1,CASSQDWRQGSYNEQFF
TRBJ2-7,TRBV7-9,CASSNSGLQYF
TRBJ2-1,TRBV15,CATSRPGLAGGTNEQFF
TRBJ2-1,TRBV7-6,CASSPLGYNEQFF
TRBJ2-1,TRBV7-8,CASSFLAGLAGVHEQFF
TRBJ2-6,TRBV28,CASSFPGLESGANVLTF
TRBJ2-7,TRBV7-8,CASSLAESGRSSYEQYF
TRBJ2-1,TRBV7-2,CASSQMISADEQFF
TRBJ1-1,TRBV6-2/TRBV6-3,CASSYARSTEAFF
TRBJ1-2,TRBV20-1,CSATPAEDYGHTF
TRBJ2-5,TRBV19,CASSIGQAAEFQETQYF
TRBJ2-7,TRBV6-1,CASTASGGSFYEQYF
TRBJ2-2,TRBV12-3/TRBV12-4,CASSLARTSGSGELFF
TRBJ2-1,TRBV28,CASSRDSQDEQFF
TRBJ2-1,TRBV24-1,CATSDLTRDRGGNEQFF